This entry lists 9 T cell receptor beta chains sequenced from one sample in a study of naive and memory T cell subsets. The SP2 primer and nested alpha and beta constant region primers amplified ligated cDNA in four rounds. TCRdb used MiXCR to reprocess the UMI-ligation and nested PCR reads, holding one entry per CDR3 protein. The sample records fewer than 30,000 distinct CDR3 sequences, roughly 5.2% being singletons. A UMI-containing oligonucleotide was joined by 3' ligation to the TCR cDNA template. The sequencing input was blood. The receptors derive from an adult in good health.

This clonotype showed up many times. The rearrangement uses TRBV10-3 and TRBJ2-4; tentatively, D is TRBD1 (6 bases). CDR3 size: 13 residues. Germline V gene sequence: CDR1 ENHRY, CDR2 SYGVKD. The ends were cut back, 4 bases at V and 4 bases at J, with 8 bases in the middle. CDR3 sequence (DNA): TGTGCCATCAGTGGGACAGAGAAAAACATTCAGTACTTC. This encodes CAISGTEKNIQYF.

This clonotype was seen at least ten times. CDR3 region: CATSRSGAGTGELFF. The CDR3, as DNA: TGTGCCACCAGCAGATCAGGGGCCGGTACCGGGGAGCTGTTTTTT. The genes are TRBV15 and TRBJ2-2, with D tentatively TRBD1 (6 bases). There are 15 residues in the CDR3. Trimming stripped 2 bases from V and 5 bases from J, with 12 bases between. CDR1 LNHNV and CDR2 YYDKDF come from the germline V gene (reference sequence). The full variable domain, rest sourced from reference TRBV15 and TRBJ2-2, is DAMVIQNPRYQVTQFGKPVTLSCSQTLNHNVMYWYQQKSSQAPKLLFHYYDKDFNNEADTPDNFQSRRPNTSFCFLDIRSPGLGDTAMYLCATSRSGAGTGELFFGEGSRLTVL.

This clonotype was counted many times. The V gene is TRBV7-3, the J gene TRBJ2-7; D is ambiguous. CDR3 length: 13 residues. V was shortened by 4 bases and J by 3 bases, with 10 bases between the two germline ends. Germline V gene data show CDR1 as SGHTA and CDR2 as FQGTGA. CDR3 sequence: CASSSSPGYEQYF. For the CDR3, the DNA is TGTGCCAGCAGCTCGAGTCCAGGCTACGAGCAGTACTTC.

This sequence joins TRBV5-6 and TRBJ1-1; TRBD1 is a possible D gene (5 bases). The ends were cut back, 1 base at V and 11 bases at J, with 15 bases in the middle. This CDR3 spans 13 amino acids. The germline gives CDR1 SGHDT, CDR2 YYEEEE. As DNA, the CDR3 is TGTGCCAGCAGCTTGAGAGGCAGGGTTCGCGCTTTCTTT. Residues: CASSLRGRVRAFF.

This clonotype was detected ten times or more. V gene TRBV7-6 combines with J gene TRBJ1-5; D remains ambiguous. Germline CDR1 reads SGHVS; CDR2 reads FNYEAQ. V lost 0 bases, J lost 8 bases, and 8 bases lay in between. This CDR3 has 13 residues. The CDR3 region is CASSLAPWEPQHF. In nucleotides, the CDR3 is TGTGCCAGCAGCTTAGCTCCTTGGGAGCCCCAGCATTTT.

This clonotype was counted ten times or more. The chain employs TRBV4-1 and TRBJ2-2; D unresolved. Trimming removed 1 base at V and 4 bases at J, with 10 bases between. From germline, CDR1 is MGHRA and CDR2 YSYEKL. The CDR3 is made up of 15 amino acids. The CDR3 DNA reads TGCGCCAGCAGCCAAGGAAGGCTGGGCACCGGGGAGCTGTTTTTT. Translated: CASSQGRLGTGELFF.

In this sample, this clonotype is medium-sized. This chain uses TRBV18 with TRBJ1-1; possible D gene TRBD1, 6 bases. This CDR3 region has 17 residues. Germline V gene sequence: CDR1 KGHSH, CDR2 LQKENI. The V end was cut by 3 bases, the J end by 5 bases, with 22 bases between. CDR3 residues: CASSPSRGGRLGTEAFF. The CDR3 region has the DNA TGTGCCAGCTCACCGTCCAGGGGTGGCAGGTTGGGGACTGAAGCTTTCTTT.

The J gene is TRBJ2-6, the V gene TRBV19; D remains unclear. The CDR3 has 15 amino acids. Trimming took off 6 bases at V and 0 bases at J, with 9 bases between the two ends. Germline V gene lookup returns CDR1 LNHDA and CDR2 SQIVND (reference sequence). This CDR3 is CASSPRSSGANVLTF. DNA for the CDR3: TGTGCCAGTAGCCCTCGGAGCTCTGGGGCCAACGTCCTGACTTTC.

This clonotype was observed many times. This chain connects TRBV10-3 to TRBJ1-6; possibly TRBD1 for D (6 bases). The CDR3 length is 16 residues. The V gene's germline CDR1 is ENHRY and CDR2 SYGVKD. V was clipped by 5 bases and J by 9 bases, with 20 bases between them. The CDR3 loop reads CAISPTGSRGLSPLHF. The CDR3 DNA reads TGTGCCATCAGTCCGACAGGTTCGAGGGGCCTTTCACCCCTCCACTTT.